These T cell receptor beta chains were read from a single sample in a study of Tregs in tolerant kidney transplant recipients. TCRdb keeps only in-frame clones here, not all; method: immunoSEQ multiplex PCR. Here the sample spans roughly 45,000 clones, about 89% being singletons. The sequenced sample consisted of Tregs from blood. The receptor set was obtained from a human donor in good health. CDR3s include the opening cysteine and the closing phenylalanine or tryptophan. Each record gives: D gene, clone size, V gene, J gene, CDR3 protein, CDR3 DNA. D genes are given only for firm matches. Clone size is stated in some rows and not others, as once, few, many or a class when expanded.

>TRBD2|.|TRBV19|TRBJ2-1
CASSRTGTTSYNEQFF
TGTGCCAGTAGTAGGACCGGGACTACCAGCTACAATGAGCAGTTCTTC
>.|.|TRBV7-8|TRBJ1-5
CASSSSRWHQPQHF
TGTGCCAGCAGCTCATCGCGCTGGCATCAGCCCCAGCATTTT
>TRBD2|.|TRBV15|TRBJ2-1
CATSRDGSSGYNEQFF
TGTGCCACCAGCAGAGATGGGAGTAGCGGGTACAATGAGCAGTTCTTC
>.|.|TRBV7-8|TRBJ1-1
CASSPTPIQMWDTEAFF
TGTGCCAGCAGCCCCACCCCCATCCAGATGTGGGACACTGAAGCTTTCTTT
>TRBD1|.|TRBV5-5|TRBJ2-7
CASSRLHRQGAYEQYF
TGTGCCAGCAGCCGGCTACATCGACAGGGGGCCTACGAGCAGTACTTC
>TRBD1|.|TRBV7-8|TRBJ1-5
CASSFGTGNQPQHF
TGTGCCAGCAGCTTTGGGACAGGCAATCAGCCCCAGCATTTT
>.|.|TRBV10-1|TRBJ2-1
CASSDGRTYNEQFF
TGCGCCAGCAGTGATGGGCGCACCTACAATGAGCAGTTCTTC
>TRBD2|once|TRBV7-2|TRBJ2-5
CASSSRWTSGGSETQYF
TGTGCCAGCAGCTCCCGGTGGACTAGCGGGGGATCAGAGACCCAGTACTTC
>.|.|TRBV21-1|TRBJ1-5
CASSKKQPTVSNQPQHF
TGTGCCAGCAGTAAAAAGCAGCCGACAGTTAGCAATCAGCCCCAGCATTTT
>TRBD2|.|TRBV29-1|TRBJ2-1
CSVGTSFAEQFF
TGCAGCGTGGGGACTAGCTTTGCTGAGCAGTTCTTC
>.|.|TRBV28|TRBJ2-7
CASNLPAEGSYEQYF
TGTGCCAGCAACCTTCCCGCCGAGGGCTCCTACGAGCAGTACTTC
>.|.|TRBV21-1|TRBJ1-3
CASSPGTEDGNTIYF
TGTGCCAGCAGCCCCGGGACGGAGGACGGAAACACCATATATTTT
>.|.|TRBV10-3|TRBJ1-3
CAISGTGDTIYF
TGTGCCATCAGTGGGACCGGGGACACCATATATTTT
>TRBD1|.|TRBV4-1|TRBJ2-1
CASSLIGERDRGQWEQFF
TGCGCCAGCAGCCTGATCGGTGAGCGGGACAGGGGGCAATGGGAGCAGTTCTTC
>TRBD1|.|TRBV11-2|TRBJ2-1
CASSPRWQGAYNEQFF
TGTGCCAGCAGCCCCCGGTGGCAGGGGGCTTACAATGAGCAGTTCTTC
>.|.|TRBV11-2|TRBJ1-1
CASSLEGASTEAFF
TGTGCCAGCAGCTTGGAAGGGGCTAGCACTGAAGCTTTCTTT
>.|.|TRBV10-1|TRBJ2-7
CASSGSQSSYEQYF
TGCGCCAGCAGCGGGTCCCAAAGCTCCTACGAGCAGTACTTC
>.|.|TRBV5-1|TRBJ2-7
CASSPPGRVSEQYF
TGCGCCAGCAGCCCACCGGGGCGGGTTTCCGAGCAGTACTTC
>.|.|TRBV7-9|TRBJ2-7
CASSLDGSLSEQYF
TGTGCCAGCAGCTTAGATGGCTCCTTATCGGAGCAGTACTTC
>.|once|TRBV6-1|TRBJ1-1
CASGGSMNTEAFF
TGTGCCAGCGGGGGCAGCATGAACACTGAAGCTTTCTTT
>TRBD1|.|TRBV6-6|TRBJ2-7
CASSRDRGIYEQYF
TGTGCCAGCAGCCGAGACAGGGGGATCTACGAGCAGTACTTC
>.|.|TRBV9|TRBJ1-5
CASSVGDSNQPQHF
TGTGCCAGCAGCGTGGGGGACAGCAATCAGCCCCAGCATTTT
>TRBD2|.|TRBV4-2|TRBJ2-2
CASSQRITSGRTGELFF
TGTGCCAGCAGCCAACGAATCACTAGCGGCCGAACCGGGGAGCTGTTTTTT
>.|.|TRBV5-1|TRBJ2-2
CASSLGQSTGELFF
TGCGCCAGCAGCTTGGGGCAGTCCACCGGGGAGCTGTTTTTT
>TRBD2|.|TRBV6-4|TRBJ2-1
CASSDSTSGDFEEQFF
TGTGCCAGCAGTGACTCTACTAGCGGGGACTTTGAGGAGCAGTTCTTC
>.|.|TRBV7-6|TRBJ1-6
CASSLVPSGNSPLHF
TGTGCCAGCAGCTTAGTACCGTCTGGGAATTCACCCCTCCACTTT
>.|.|TRBV10-1|TRBJ2-7
CASSRSTGVHEQYF
TGCGCCAGCAGTAGATCGACAGGTGTTCACGAGCAGTACTTC
>.|.|TRBV5-1|TRBJ1-6
CASRVDIYNSPLHF
TGCGCCAGCAGAGTGGACATATATAATTCACCCCTCCACTTT
>TRBD1|.|TRBV5-1|TRBJ1-4
CASSSGTGEKLFF
TGCGCCAGCAGCTCAGGGACAGGGGAAAAACTGTTTTTT
>.|.|TRBV11-2|TRBJ1-1
CASSNRDLLEAFF
TGTGCCAGCAGCAACAGGGATTTGCTCGAAGCTTTCTTT
>.|.|TRBV2|TRBJ2-2
CASSRAGATGELFF
TGTGCCAGCAGTAGGGCCGGGGCGACCGGGGAGCTGTTTTTT
>.|.|TRBV27|TRBJ2-7
CASSSDPDYPTPYEQYF
TGTGCCAGCAGTTCCGACCCGGACTACCCGACTCCCTACGAGCAGTACTTC
>TRBD2|.|TRBV5-1|TRBJ2-5
CASSSGLAGAETQYF
TGCGCCAGCAGCTCTGGACTAGCAGGGGCCGAGACCCAGTACTTC
>TRBD1|once|TRBV27|TRBJ1-1
CASSFLTGGGTEAFF
TGTGCCAGCAGTTTCTTGACAGGGGGTGGAACTGAAGCTTTCTTT
>TRBD1|.|TRBV5-1|TRBJ1-6
CASQGDGDSPLHF
TGCGCCAGCCAGGGGGACGGGGATTCACCCCTCCACTTT
>.|once|TRBV19|TRBJ1-5
CASSMGGFGDQPQHF
TGTGCCAGTAGTATGGGGGGTTTTGGTGATCAGCCCCAGCATTTT
>TRBD2|.|TRBV5-1|TRBJ2-5
CASSILVLSGRRLETQYF
TGCGCCAGCAGCATATTGGTGCTTAGCGGGAGGAGGTTAGAGACCCAGTACTTC
>.|.|TRBV28|TRBJ2-1
CASSGAGTPNNEQFF
TGTGCCAGCAGTGGGGCCGGGACTCCTAACAATGAGCAGTTCTTC
>TRBD1|.|TRBV6-5|TRBJ1-4
CATGQVREKLFF
TGTGCCACCGGACAGGTTCGGGAAAAACTGTTTTTT
>.|.|TRBV2|TRBJ2-2
CASRALDRELFF
TGTGCCAGCAGAGCTCTGGACCGCGAGCTGTTTTTT
>.|once|TRBV25-1|TRBJ1-2
CASSEYQGSIYGYTF
TGTGCCAGCAGTGAATATCAGGGGTCCATCTATGGCTACACCTTC
>.|.|TRBV11-3|TRBJ2-7
CASSLDRFGEQYF
TGTGCCAGCAGCTTAGACCGGTTCGGGGAGCAGTACTTC
>.|.|TRBV30|TRBJ1-5
CAWSVQFGNQPQHF
TGTGCCTGGAGTGTACAATTTGGGAATCAGCCCCAGCATTTT
>.|.|TRBV18|TRBJ1-1
CASSPRITNTEAFF
TGTGCCAGCTCACCCCGAATCACGAACACTGAAGCTTTCTTT
>.|.|TRBV9|TRBJ1-2
CASSVVGTQGLSGYTF
TGTGCCAGCAGCGTAGTAGGGACCCAGGGGTTGAGCGGCTACACCTTC
>.|.|TRBV6-1|TRBJ1-3
CASSEAGTAFGNTIYF
TGTGCCAGCAGTGAAGCAGGGACGGCCTTTGGAAACACCATATATTTT
>TRBD1|.|TRBV6-1|TRBJ1-1
CASSVRDRGRLNTEAFF
TGTGCCAGCAGTGTCCGAGACAGGGGGCGCTTGAACACTGAAGCTTTCTTT
>.|.|TRBV5-1|TRBJ1-1
CASSLSTVNTEAFF
TGCGCCAGCAGCTTGAGCACGGTAAACACTGAAGCTTTCTTT
>.|once|TRBV5-7|TRBJ2-5
CASSLMGHTIQETQYF
TGTGCCAGCAGCTTGATGGGACACACTATCCAAGAGACCCAGTACTTC
>TRBD2|.|TRBV5-1|TRBJ2-1
CASSLGSGSSYNEQFF
TGCGCCAGCAGCTTGGGTAGCGGGAGCTCCTACAATGAGCAGTTCTTC
>.|.|TRBV18|TRBJ1-3
CASSPAQGSGNTIYF
TGTGCCAGCTCACCGGCTCAAGGGTCTGGAAACACCATATATTTT
>.|.|TRBV19|TRBJ2-1
CGTGVAASSSYNEQFF
TGTGGCACCGGGGTAGCAGCATCCAGCTCCTACAATGAGCAGTTCTTC
>.|.|TRBV6-6|TRBJ2-2
CASIPGTAGELFF
TGTGCCAGCATTCCCGGGACCGCCGGGGAGCTGTTTTTT
>.|.|TRBV6-1|TRBJ1-6
CASSVIGLFSPLHF
TGTGCCAGCAGTGTGATAGGGCTTTTTTCACCCCTCCACTTT
>TRBD1|.|TRBV7-2|TRBJ1-1
CASSPTGGGITEAFF
TGTGCCAGCAGCCCCACGGGAGGGGGCATCACTGAAGCTTTCTTT
>.|.|TRBV19|TRBJ2-2
CASSALRGGELFF
TGTGCCAGTAGTGCCCTGAGGGGCGGGGAGCTGTTTTTT
>.|.|TRBV27|TRBJ1-5
CASSLSSGGQPQHF
TGTGCCAGCAGTTTATCATCGGGAGGACAGCCCCAGCATTTT
>.|.|TRBV7-8|TRBJ1-1
CASSLNWVANTEAFF
TGTGCCAGCAGCTTAAATTGGGTGGCGAACACTGAAGCTTTCTTT
>.|.|TRBV28|TRBJ2-7
CASTSEGLSGGEQYF
TGTGCCAGCACTTCGGAGGGCCTCAGTGGAGGCGAGCAGTACTTC
>.|.|TRBV7-2|TRBJ1-6
CASSRDSYNSPLHF
TGTGCCAGCAGCCGGGACTCCTATAATTCACCCCTCCACTTT